This TCR beta chain was retrieved from a study of molecular identifiers for immune sequencing clone quantification. RNA fractions of 10%, 30% or 50% and 20,000 to 1,000,000 sorted cells were the source of naive CD8 libraries. A CD8+CD4-CCR7+CD45RA+ gate was used to sort naive CD8 T cells. The use of previously described methods and listed TCR primers produced the bulk TCR libraries. TCRdb itself ran the PCR reads through MiXCR, one entry per CDR3 protein. The top ten clones hold approximately 0.84% of a sample with about 500,000 distinct CDR3 sequences, around a fifth of them seen once. This clonotype was seen only a few times. Germline V gene lookup returns CDR1 SGDLS and CDR2 YYNGEE. The J segment lost 4 bases and the V segment lost 3 bases, leaving 6 bases of the junction unmatched. The CDR3 totals 16 residues.

The receptor's source is a human donor in good health. Some libraries in this study had Jurkat cell RNA spiked in. Sequenced material: naive CD8+ T cells from blood, with Jurkat cell RNA spiked in. The subset here: FACS-sorted CD8+CD4-CCR7+CD45RA+ naive T cells. The chain recombines TRBV9 with TRBJ2-3, with 12 bases matching TRBD1. The CDR3 bases are TGTGCCAGCAGCGCCGGGACAGGGGGCATCGCAGATACGCAGTATTTT. Its translation: CASSAGTGGIADTQYF.